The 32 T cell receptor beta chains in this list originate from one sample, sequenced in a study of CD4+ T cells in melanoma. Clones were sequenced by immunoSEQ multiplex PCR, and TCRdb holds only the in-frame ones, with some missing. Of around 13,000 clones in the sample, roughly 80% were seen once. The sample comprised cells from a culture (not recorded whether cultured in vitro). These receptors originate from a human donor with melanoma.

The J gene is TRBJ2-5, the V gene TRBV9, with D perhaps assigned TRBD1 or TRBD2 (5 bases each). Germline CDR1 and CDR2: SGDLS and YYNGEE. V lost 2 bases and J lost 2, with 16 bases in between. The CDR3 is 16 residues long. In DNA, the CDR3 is TGTGCCAGCAGCGTGGGCCTCGGGGCGGCTCAAGAGACCCAGTACTTC. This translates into CASSVGLGAAQETQYF.

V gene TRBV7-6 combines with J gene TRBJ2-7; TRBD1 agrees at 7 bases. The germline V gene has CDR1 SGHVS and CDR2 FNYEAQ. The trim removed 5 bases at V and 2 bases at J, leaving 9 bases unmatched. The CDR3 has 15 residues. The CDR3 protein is CASSAQTGLTYEQYF. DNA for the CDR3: TGTGCCAGCAGCGCCCAGACAGGGCTAACCTACGAGCAGTACTTC.

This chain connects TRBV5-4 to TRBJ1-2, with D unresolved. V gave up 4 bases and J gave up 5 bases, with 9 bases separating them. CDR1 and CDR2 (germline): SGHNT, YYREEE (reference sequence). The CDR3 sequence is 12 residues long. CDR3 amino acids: CASSQALYGYTF. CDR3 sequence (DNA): TGTGCCAGCAGCCAGGCGTTATATGGCTACACCTTC.

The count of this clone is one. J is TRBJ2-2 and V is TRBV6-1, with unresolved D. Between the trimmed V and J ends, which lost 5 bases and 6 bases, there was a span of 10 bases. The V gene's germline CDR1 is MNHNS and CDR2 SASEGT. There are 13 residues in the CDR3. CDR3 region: CASSPSRSGELFF. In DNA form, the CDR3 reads TGTGCCAGCAGTCCGAGTCGGTCCGGGGAGCTGTTTTTT.

CDR3: CASRGGDTQYF. CDR3 coding DNA: TGCGCCAGCAGGGGCGGAGATACGCAGTATTTT. The chain couples TRBV10-2 to TRBJ2-3, with D uncertain. The germline gives CDR1 WSHSY, CDR2 SAAADI. There are 11 residues in the CDR3. Between the trimmed V and J ends, which lost 6 bases and 5 bases, there was a span of 6 bases.

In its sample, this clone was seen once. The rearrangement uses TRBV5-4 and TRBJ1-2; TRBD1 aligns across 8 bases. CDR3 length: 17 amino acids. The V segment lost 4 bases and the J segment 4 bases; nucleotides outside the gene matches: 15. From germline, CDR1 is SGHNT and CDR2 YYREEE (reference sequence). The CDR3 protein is CASSLGQGGFAVYGYTF. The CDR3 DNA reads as TGTGCCAGCAGCCTCGGACAGGGCGGTTTCGCAGTCTATGGCTACACCTTC.

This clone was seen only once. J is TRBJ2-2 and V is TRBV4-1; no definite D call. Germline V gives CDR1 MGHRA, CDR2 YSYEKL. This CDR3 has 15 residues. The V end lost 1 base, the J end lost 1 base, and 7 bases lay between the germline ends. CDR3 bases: TGCGCCAGCAGCCAAGCCCTTCAGAACACCGGGGAGCTGTTTTTT. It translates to CASSQALQNTGELFF.

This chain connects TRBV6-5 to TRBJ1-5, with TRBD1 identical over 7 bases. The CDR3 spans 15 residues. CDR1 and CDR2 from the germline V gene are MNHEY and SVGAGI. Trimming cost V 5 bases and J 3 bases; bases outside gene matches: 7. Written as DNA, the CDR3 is TGTGCCAGCAGTGACTACAGGGGCATCAATCAGCCCCAGCATTTT. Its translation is CASSDYRGINQPQHF.

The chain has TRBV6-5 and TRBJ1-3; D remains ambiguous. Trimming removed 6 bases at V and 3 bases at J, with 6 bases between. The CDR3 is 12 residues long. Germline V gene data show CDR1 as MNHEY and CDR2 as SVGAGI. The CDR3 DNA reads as TGTGCCAGCAGCCCCCTTGGAAACACCATATATTTT. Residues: CASSPLGNTIYF.

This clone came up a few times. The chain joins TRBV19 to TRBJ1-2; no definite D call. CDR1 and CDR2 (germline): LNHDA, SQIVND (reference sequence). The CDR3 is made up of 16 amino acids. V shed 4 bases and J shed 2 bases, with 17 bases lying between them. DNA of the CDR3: TGTGCCAGTAGTAGGACTGGACTCTATACAAACTATGGCTACACCTTC. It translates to CASSRTGLYTNYGYTF. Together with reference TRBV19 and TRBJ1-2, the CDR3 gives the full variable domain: DGGITQSPKYLFRKEGQNVTLSCEQNLNHDAMYWYRQDPGQGLRLIYYSQIVNDFQKGDIAEGYSVSREKKESFPLTVTSAQKNPTAFYLCASSRTGLYTNYGYTFGSGTRLTVV.

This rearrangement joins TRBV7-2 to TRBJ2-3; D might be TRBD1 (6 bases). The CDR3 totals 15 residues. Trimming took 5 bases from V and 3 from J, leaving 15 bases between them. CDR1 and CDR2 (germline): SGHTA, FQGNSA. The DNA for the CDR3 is TGTGCCAGCAGCCCGCGTGTGGGGGCGACAGATACGCAGTATTTT. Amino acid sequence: CASSPRVGATDTQYF.

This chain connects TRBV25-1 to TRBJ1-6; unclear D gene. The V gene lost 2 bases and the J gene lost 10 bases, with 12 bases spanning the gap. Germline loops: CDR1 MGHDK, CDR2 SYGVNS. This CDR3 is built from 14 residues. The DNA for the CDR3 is TGTGCCAGCAGTGAACGGGCGCTGCGGTCACCCCTCCACTTT. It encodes CASSERALRSPLHF.

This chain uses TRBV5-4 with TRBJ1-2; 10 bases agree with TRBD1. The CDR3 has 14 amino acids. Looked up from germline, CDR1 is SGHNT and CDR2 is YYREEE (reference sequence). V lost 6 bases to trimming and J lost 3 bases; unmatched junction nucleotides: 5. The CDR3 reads CASTRDRGDYGYTF. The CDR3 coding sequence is TGTGCCAGCACGCGGGACAGGGGTGACTATGGCTACACCTTC.

The CDR3 loop reads CASKRLAEYQETQYF. The DNA of the CDR3 is TGTGCCAGCAAGCGACTAGCGGAGTACCAAGAGACCCAGTACTTC. The V gene is TRBV11-2, the J gene TRBJ2-5; 9 nucleotides agree with TRBD2. Germline CDR1 SGHAT, CDR2 FQNNGV. Trimming cost V 7 bases and J 0 bases; bases outside gene matches: 6. This CDR3 comprises 15 residues.

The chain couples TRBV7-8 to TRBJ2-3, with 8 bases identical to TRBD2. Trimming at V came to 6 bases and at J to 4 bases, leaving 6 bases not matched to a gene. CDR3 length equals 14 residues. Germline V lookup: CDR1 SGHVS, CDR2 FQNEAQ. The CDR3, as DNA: TGTGCCAGCAGATTCGCGGGGGGTGCAGATACGCAGTATTTT. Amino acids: CASRFAGGADTQYF.

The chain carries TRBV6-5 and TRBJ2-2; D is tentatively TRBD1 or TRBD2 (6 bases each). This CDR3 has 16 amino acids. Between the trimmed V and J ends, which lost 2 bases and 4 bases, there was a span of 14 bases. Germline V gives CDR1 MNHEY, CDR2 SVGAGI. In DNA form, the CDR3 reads TGTGCCAGCAGTTACGAAGGGGGGCTCAGCACCGGGGAGCTGTTTTTT. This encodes CASSYEGGLSTGELFF.

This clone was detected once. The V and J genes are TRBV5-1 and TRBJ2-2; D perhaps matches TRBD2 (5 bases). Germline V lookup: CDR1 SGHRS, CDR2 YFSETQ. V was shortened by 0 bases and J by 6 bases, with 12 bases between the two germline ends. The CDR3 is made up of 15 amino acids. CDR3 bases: TGCGCCAGCAGCTTGGCCACCGGGGTCGCCGGGGAGCTGTTTTTT. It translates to CASSLATGVAGELFF.

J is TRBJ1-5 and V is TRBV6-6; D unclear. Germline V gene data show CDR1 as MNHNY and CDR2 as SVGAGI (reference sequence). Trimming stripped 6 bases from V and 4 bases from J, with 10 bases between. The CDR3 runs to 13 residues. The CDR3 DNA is TGTGCCAGCAGAACCACCCTAAATCAGCCCCAGCATTTT. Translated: CASRTTLNQPQHF.

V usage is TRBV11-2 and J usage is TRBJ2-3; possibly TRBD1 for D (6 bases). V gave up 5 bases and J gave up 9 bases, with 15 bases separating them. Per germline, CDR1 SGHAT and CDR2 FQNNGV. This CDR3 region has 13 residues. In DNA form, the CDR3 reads TGTGCCAGCAGCCCCGCCGCCGACAGGACGCAGTATTTT. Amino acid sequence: CASSPAADRTQYF.

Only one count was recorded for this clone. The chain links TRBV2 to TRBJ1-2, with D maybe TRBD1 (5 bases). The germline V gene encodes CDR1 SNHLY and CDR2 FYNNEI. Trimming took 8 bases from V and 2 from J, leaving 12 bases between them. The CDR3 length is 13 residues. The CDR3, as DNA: TGTGCCAGCTCGCCGGGGGGAAACTATGGCTACACCTTC. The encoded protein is CASSPGGNYGYTF.

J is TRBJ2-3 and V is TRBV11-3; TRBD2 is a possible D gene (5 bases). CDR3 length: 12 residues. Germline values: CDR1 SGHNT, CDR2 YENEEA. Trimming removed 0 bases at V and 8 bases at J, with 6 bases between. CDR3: CASSLDRGTQYF. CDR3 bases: TGTGCCAGCAGCTTAGACCGGGGTACGCAGTATTTT.

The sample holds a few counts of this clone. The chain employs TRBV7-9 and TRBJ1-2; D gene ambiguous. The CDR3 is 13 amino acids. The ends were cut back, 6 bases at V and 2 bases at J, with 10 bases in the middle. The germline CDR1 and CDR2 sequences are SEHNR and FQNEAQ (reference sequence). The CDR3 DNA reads TGTGCCAGCAGTTGGACCGAGAACTATGGCTACACCTTC. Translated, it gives CASSWTENYGYTF.

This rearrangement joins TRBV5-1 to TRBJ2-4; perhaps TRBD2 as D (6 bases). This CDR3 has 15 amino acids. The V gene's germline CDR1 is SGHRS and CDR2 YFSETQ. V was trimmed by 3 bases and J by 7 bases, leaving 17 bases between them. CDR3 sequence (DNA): TGCGCCAGCAGCTCCGGGACTTCCGTAGGGAACATTCAGTACTTC. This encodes CASSSGTSVGNIQYF. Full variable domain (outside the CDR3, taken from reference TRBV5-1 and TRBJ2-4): KAGVTQTPRYLIKTRGQQVTLSCSPISGHRSVSWYQQTPGQGLQFLFEYFSETQRNKGNFPGRFSGRQFSNSRSEMNVSTLELGDSALYLCASSSGTSVGNIQYFGAGTRLSVL.

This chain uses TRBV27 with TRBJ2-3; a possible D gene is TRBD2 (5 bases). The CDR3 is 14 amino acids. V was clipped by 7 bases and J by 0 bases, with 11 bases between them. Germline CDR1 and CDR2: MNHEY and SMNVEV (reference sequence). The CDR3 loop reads CASKPRGSTDTQYF. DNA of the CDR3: TGTGCCAGCAAACCTAGAGGGAGCACAGATACGCAGTATTTT.

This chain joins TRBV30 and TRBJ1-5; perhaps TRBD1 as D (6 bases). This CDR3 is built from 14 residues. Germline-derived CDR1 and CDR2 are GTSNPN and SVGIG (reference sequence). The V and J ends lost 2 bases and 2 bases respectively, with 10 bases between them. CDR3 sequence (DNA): TGTGCCTGGAGTTGGGGGGCTGGCAATCAGCCCCAGCATTTT. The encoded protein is CAWSWGAGNQPQHF. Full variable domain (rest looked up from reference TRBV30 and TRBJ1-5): SQTIHQWPATLVQPVGSPLSLECTVEGTSNPNLYWYRQAAGRGLQLLFYSVGIGQISSEVPQNLSASRPQDRQFILSSKKLLLSDSGFYLCAWSWGAGNQPQHFGDGTRLSIL.

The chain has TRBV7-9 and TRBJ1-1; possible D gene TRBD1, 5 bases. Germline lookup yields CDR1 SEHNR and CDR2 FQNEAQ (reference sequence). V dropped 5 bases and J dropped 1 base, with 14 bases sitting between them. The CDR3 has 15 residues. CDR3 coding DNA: TGTGCCAGCAGCATCTCAGGGTTAAGGAACACTGAAGCTTTCTTT. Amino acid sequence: CASSISGLRNTEAFF.

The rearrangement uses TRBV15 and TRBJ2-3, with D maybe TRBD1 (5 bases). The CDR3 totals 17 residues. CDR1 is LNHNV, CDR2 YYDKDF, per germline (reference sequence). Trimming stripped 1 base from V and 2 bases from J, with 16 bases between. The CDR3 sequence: CATSRVPRTPYTDTQYF. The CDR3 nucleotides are TGTGCCACCAGCAGAGTTCCCCGGACACCTTACACAGATACGCAGTATTTT.

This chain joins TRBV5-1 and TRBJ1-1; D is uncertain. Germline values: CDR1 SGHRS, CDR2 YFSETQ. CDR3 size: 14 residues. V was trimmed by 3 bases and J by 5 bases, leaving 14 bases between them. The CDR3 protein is CASSWGHSGTEAFF. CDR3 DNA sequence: TGCGCCAGCAGCTGGGGTCATTCCGGAACTGAAGCTTTCTTT.

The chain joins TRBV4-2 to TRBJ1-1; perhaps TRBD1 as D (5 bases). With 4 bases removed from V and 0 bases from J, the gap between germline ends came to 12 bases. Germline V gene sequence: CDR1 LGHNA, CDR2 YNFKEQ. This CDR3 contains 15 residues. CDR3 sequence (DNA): TGTGCCAGCAGCCCGCGACAGAACATGAACACTGAAGCTTTCTTT. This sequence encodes CASSPRQNMNTEAFF.

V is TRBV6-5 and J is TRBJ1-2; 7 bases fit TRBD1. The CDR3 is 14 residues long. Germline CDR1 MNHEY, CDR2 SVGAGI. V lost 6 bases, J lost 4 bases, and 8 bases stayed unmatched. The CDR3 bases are TGTGCCAGCAGCGAGGGACAGCGCTTCTATGGCTACACCTTC. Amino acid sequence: CASSEGQRFYGYTF.

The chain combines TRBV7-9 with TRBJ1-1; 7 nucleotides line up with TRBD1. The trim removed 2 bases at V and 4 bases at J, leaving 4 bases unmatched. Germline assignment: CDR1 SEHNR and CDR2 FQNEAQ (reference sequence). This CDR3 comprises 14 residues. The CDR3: CASSLQGGFTEAFF. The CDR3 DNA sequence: TGTGCCAGCAGCTTACAGGGGGGATTCACTGAAGCTTTCTTT.

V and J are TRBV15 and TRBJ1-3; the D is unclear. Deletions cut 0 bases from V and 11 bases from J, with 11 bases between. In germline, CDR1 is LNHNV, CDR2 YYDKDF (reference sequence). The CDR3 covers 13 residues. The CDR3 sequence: CATSRDTGASIYF. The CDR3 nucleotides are TGTGCCACCAGCAGAGATACGGGAGCCTCCATATATTTT.